This T cell receptor beta chain is drawn from a study of blood T cells in healthy people across ages. Every donor provided roughly 10 milliliters of peripheral blood. Germline CDR1 is DFQATT and CDR2 is SNEGSKA (reference sequence). Trimming removed 4 bases at V and 8 bases at J, with 20 bases between. The CDR3 has 14 amino acids. A second PCR, run for roughly 7 to 12 cycles, used a sample-barcoded 5' primer plus a J-beta primer mix. Each cDNA molecule, via a template-switch adaptor with 12 random nucleotides, was tagged. A single record per CDR3 protein comes from TCRdb applying MiXCR to the 5' RACE reads. Of approximately 800,000 distinct CDR3 sequences listed, 55% to 70% are singletons.

The chain links TRBV20-1 to TRBJ1-2; D is uncertain. The sequenced material came from blood. The TCR originated in a man aged 25 to 40 in good health. This CDR3 reads CSATPLGSLGGYTF. The CDR3 DNA reads TGCAGTGCTACTCCCCTAGGGAGTCTTGGGGGCTACACCTTC.